The 19 T cell receptor beta chains given below trace back to one sample, sequenced in a study of sequential checkpoint blockade in melanoma. Some clones are missing from TCRdb's copy, which holds only in-frame ones; the method was immunoSEQ multiplex PCR. The profile shows more than 10,000 clones, less than 75% of them singletons. Treatment of the sample: randomized to nivolumab then ipilimumab (arm A) or the reverse (arm B). The sequencing used CD8+ T cells sorted from blood (inferred from file names), collected from a patient given nivolumab and ipilimumab in sequence. Source of these receptors: a human donor with melanoma.

V gene TRBV5-3 combines with J gene TRBJ1-5; 7 nucleotides agree with TRBD1. TRBV5-3 counts as an open reading frame of uncertain function. The V and J ends lost 0 bases and 3 bases, in that order; junction bases with no gene match: 6. The CDR3 covers 16 residues. The CDR3 coding sequence is TGTGCCAGAAGCTTGGAGGGGGCAGCTCCCAATCAGCCCCAGCATTTT. As protein: CARSLEGAAPNQPQHF.

The CDR3 reads CASSLSWAGSYEQYF. CDR3 DNA sequence: TGTGCCAGCAGCCTATCATGGGCCGGCTCCTACGAGCAGTACTTC. The V gene is TRBV7-2, the J gene TRBJ2-7; D gene uncertain. This CDR3 region has 15 residues. With 5 bases removed from V and 0 bases from J, the gap between germline ends came to 14 bases. Germline lookup yields CDR1 SGHTA and CDR2 FQGNSA.

This chain connects TRBV27 to TRBJ1-2, with D perhaps matching TRBD1 (5 bases). Trimming took off 8 bases at V and 5 bases at J, with 9 bases between the two ends. This CDR3 region has 11 residues. Germline assignment: CDR1 MNHEY and CDR2 SMNVEV (reference sequence). CDR3 sequence reads: CASGDWYGYTF. The CDR3 nucleotides read TGTGCCAGCGGGGACTGGTATGGCTACACCTTC.

CDR3 loop: CASSLDSGGATDTQYF. The CDR3 region has the DNA TGTGCCAGCAGCTTAGATAGCGGGGGAGCTACAGATACGCAGTATTTT. The chain combines TRBV7-8 with TRBJ2-3; 9 positions agree with TRBD2. Germline CDR1 and CDR2: SGHVS and FQNEAQ. Trimming at V came to 1 base and at J to 3 bases, leaving 5 bases not matched to a gene. The CDR3 length is 16 residues.

The sample holds one count of this clone. The genes are TRBV4-2 and TRBJ1-5, with D maybe TRBD1 (5 bases). Germline lookup yields CDR1 LGHNA and CDR2 YNFKEQ. V was shortened by 1 base and J by 1 base, with 11 bases between the two germline ends. This CDR3 contains 16 residues. The CDR3 sequence is CASSQVSRASNQPQHF. The CDR3 DNA reads as TGTGCCAGCAGCCAAGTCTCCAGGGCAAGCAATCAGCCCCAGCATTTT.

The chain couples TRBV19 to TRBJ1-6; 7 bases are a match to TRBD1. The CDR3 totals 15 residues. Germline trimming cut 6 bases from V and 2 bases from J; bases unmatched to any gene: 4. Germline V gives CDR1 LNHDA, CDR2 SQIVND (reference sequence). The CDR3 region is CASSRDSPYNSPLHF. CDR3 sequence (DNA): TGTGCCAGTAGCAGGGACAGTCCCTATAATTCACCCCTCCACTTT.

This clone rates as large. The chain joins TRBV19 to TRBJ1-1; 8 bases line up with TRBD1. V gave up 6 bases and J gave up 3 bases; unmatched junction bases: 6. CDR3 length equals 14 residues. Germline V CDR1 and CDR2: LNHDA, SQIVND (reference sequence). The CDR3 is CASSDRGAYTEAFF. The CDR3 DNA follows: TGTGCCAGTAGCGACAGGGGAGCTTACACTGAAGCTTTCTTT.

The chain carries TRBV27 and TRBJ2-7; 13 nucleotides match TRBD2. The CDR3 is 17 residues long. V trimming: 11 bases; J trimming: 2 bases; junction bases outside the gene matches: 15. The germline CDR1 and CDR2 sequences are MNHEY and SMNVEV (reference sequence). The DNA of the CDR3 is TGTGCCGGCACGGTGCGGTGGACTAGCGGGAGACCCTACGAGCAGTACTTC. Protein product: CAGTVRWTSGRPYEQYF.

In nucleotides, the CDR3 is TGTGCCAGCAGACCGGGACAAGCCTACGAGCAGTACTTC. As protein: CASRPGQAYEQYF. The chain recombines TRBV27 with TRBJ2-7; D might be TRBD1 (6 bases). Germline V lookup: CDR1 MNHEY, CDR2 SMNVEV (reference sequence). The CDR3 has 13 residues. V lost 6 bases to trimming and J lost 2 bases, with 11 bases between them.

The chain links TRBV9 to TRBJ1-1; a possible D gene is TRBD1 (6 bases). The V gene lost 4 bases and the J gene lost 6 bases, with 13 bases spanning the gap. Germline loops: CDR1 SGDLS, CDR2 YYNGEE. The CDR3 consists of 13 residues. Here the CDR3 reads CASSPWGHAEAFF. The CDR3 nucleotides read TGTGCCAGCAGCCCATGGGGGCACGCTGAAGCTTTCTTT.

Only one count was recorded for this clone. The chain combines TRBV4-3 with TRBJ2-7, with 7 bases fitting TRBD2. V gave up 3 bases and J gave up 1 base; unmatched junction bases: 9. The length of the CDR3 is 16 residues. Germline CDR1 LGHNA, CDR2 YSLEER. This chain's CDR3 is CASSQGLTGGSYEQYF. The DNA of the CDR3 is TGCGCCAGCAGCCAGGGTCTAACCGGGGGGTCCTACGAGCAGTACTTC.

This clone rates as large. The rearrangement links TRBV10-3 to TRBJ2-7; 9 bases align to TRBD1. This CDR3 region has 13 residues. J lost 0 bases, V lost 8 bases, and 2 bases had no gene match. CDR1 is ENHRY and CDR2 is SYGVKD in the germline V gene. The CDR3 bases are TGTGCCATCGGGACAGGGAGCTCCTACGAGCAGTACTTC. Its translation: CAIGTGSSYEQYF.

This clone was seen a handful of times. The chain is built from TRBV13 and TRBJ2-1; TRBD2 is a possible D gene (5 bases). The V end lost 0 bases, the J end lost 7 bases, and 7 bases lay between the germline ends. The germline V gene encodes CDR1 PRHDT and CDR2 FYEKMQ (reference sequence). This CDR3 is built from 13 residues. The CDR3 protein is CASSLGQRNEQFF. CDR3 DNA: TGTGCCAGCAGCTTAGGTCAGCGGAATGAGCAGTTCTTC. Supplemented by reference TRBV13 and TRBJ2-1, the full variable domain reads AAGVIQSPRHLIKEKRETATLKCYPIPRHDTVYWYQQGPGQDPQFLISFYEKMQSDKGSIPDRFSAQQFSDYHSELNMSSLELGDSALYFCASSLGQRNEQFFGPGTRLTVL.

This chain uses TRBV4-1 with TRBJ2-3; 9 bases match TRBD2. J was trimmed by 4 bases and V by 2 bases; bases with no gene match: 7. CDR1 MGHRA and CDR2 YSYEKL come from the germline V gene. The CDR3 loop spans 16 amino acids. CDR3 bases: TGCGCCAGCAGCCAAACGGCGGGGGGGCCAGCAGATACGCAGTATTTT. This sequence encodes CASSQTAGGPADTQYF.

V and J are TRBV6-5 and TRBJ2-7, with unresolved D. Per germline, CDR1 MNHEY and CDR2 SVGAGI. V was cut by 0 bases and J by 7 bases, with 10 bases left in between. The CDR3 runs to 13 residues. CDR3 coding DNA: TGTGCCAGCAGTTACTCTGGCAGTCTGGAGCAGTACTTC. Encoded protein: CASSYSGSLEQYF.

This rearrangement joins TRBV28 to TRBJ2-7; 7 positions agree with TRBD2. Germline CDR1 and CDR2: MDHEN and SYDVKM. The junction had 11 bases not matched to a gene; V was cut back by 5 bases and J by 7 bases. The CDR3 sequence is 14 residues long. As DNA, the CDR3 is TGTGCCAGCAGTCTCACTGGGGGAGGGTTAGAGCAGTACTTC. Its translation is CASSLTGGGLEQYF.

V usage is TRBV5-5 and J usage is TRBJ1-1, with 7 bases identical to TRBD1. This CDR3 is 13 amino acids long. The germline CDR1 and CDR2 sequences are SGHKS and YYEKEE (reference sequence). J was trimmed by 4 bases and V by 2 bases; bases with no gene match: 2. The CDR3 loop reads CASSFDRATEAFF. The CDR3 DNA reads TGTGCCAGCAGCTTCGACAGGGCCACTGAAGCTTTCTTT.

V usage is TRBV6-4 and J usage is TRBJ2-5, with D possibly TRBD1 on 6 matching bases. Trimming took 5 bases from V and 2 from J, leaving 9 bases between them. The CDR3 loop spans 13 amino acids. In germline, CDR1 is MRHNA, CDR2 SNTAGT. CDR3 DNA sequence: TGTGCCAGCAGTCAGGGGAGTCAAGAGACCCAGTACTTC. Translating it yields CASSQGSQETQYF.

This clone appeared a single time. The gene calls are TRBV29-1 and TRBJ2-7; TRBD1 matches at 8 bases. The CDR3 loop spans 13 amino acids. CDR1 and CDR2 from the germline V gene are SQVTM and ANQGSEA. With V trimmed by 5 bases and J by 3 bases, 6 bases remained unmatched. As DNA, the CDR3 is TGCAGCGTTAGCAGGGGGCCGATCTACGAGCAGTACTTC. This gives the protein CSVSRGPIYEQYF.